The source of this TCR beta chain is a study of blood T cell repertoires in COVID-19. The method was immunoSEQ multiplex PCR; TCRdb's version includes in-frame clones alone and lacks a portion of them. The sample has 200,000 to 300,000 clones, more than 85% seen once. The CDR3 contains 16 residues. V lost 3 bases and J lost 4; bases outside the gene matches: 12. CDR1 and CDR2 from the germline V gene are SQVTM and ANQGSEA. What was sequenced was PBMCs or T cells enriched from blood (not recorded which). This chain joins TRBV29-1 and TRBJ2-1; 7 nucleotides line up with TRBD1. The clonotype comes from a middle-aged man who had recovered from COVID-19. CDR3 region: CSVDWVSLDRYNEQFF. CDR3 nucleotide sequence: TGCAGCGTTGATTGGGTCTCGTTGGACAGGTACAATGAGCAGTTCTTC.